This T cell receptor (beta chain) was sequenced for a study of shared clonotypes between healthy human individuals. Study observations and caveats: Naive CD4 clonotype sharing across a few donors was about 5%.

The germline gives CDR1 LNHNV, CDR2 YYDKDF (reference sequence). V lost 2 bases, J lost 6 bases, and 13 bases stayed unmatched. This CDR3 has 17 amino acids. Sequenced by immunoSEQ multiplex PCR; TCRdb stores in-frame clones only, minus some. The sample shows more than 1,200,000 clones, 98% to 99% of them seen only once. There were no recent acute infections or vaccinations among the donors, who were healthy HIV-negative adults. A note on this clone: Its antigen remains unknown.

This chain connects TRBV15 to TRBJ1-1; TRBD1 matches 9 bases. Sequenced material: naive CD4+ T cells sorted from blood. The subset was: CD45RA+ positively selected. This clonotype was sampled from a man aged 30 to 45 in good health. This CDR3 is CATSRQEGQGDPPEAFF. The CDR3 DNA is TGTGCCACCAGCAGACAGGAGGGACAGGGAGATCCCCCTGAAGCTTTCTTT.